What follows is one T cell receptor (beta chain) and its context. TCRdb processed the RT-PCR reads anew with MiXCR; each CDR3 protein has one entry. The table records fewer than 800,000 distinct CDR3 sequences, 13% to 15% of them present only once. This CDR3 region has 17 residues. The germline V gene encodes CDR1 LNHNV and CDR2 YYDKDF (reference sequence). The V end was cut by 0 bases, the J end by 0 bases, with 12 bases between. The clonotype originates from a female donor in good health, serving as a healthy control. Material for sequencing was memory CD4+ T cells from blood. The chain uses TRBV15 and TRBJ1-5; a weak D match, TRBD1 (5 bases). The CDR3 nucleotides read TGTGCCACCAGCAGAGATCTAATAGGGGCTAGCAATCAGCCCCAGCATTTT. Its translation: CATSRDLIGASNQPQHF. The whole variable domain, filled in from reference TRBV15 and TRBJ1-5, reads DAMVIQNPRYQVTQFGKPVTLSCSQTLNHNVMYWYQQKSSQAPKLLFHYYDKDFNNEADTPDNFQSRRPNTSFCFLDIRSPGLGDTAMYLCATSRDLIGASNQPQHFGDGTRLSIL.